These 3 T cell receptor beta chains originate from one sample sequenced in a study of regulatory T cells in long-lasting Graves disease. Indicated time point: newly diagnosed GD, antithyroid drugs for less than 3 months. TCR sequences were obtained from RNA taken from PBMCs. With iRepertoire HTBI primers and Arm-PCR of CDR3 regions, TCR beta libraries were built. Via MiXCR, TCRdb re-called the multiplex PCR reads, giving one row per CDR3 protein. In the table there are about 200,000 distinct CDR3 sequences, approximately 20% of which are singletons. This specimen consisted of peripheral blood mononuclear cells (PBMCs), obtained at new diagnosis, from a patient treated with antithyroid drugs. The source is a female donor with Graves disease.

The gene calls are TRBV6-1 and TRBJ1-5; a possible D gene is TRBD1 (5 bases). The ends were cut back, 5 bases at V and 5 bases at J, with 16 bases in the middle. This CDR3 has 15 residues. The germline V gene encodes CDR1 MNHNS and CDR2 SASEGT. DNA of the CDR3: TGTGCCAGCAGTCTCCTCGGGGGAACGGATCAGCCCCAGCATTTT. The encoded protein is CASSLLGGTDQPQHF.

This clonotype was seen ten or more times. The chain joins TRBV27 to TRBJ2-1; TRBD2 might be the D (6 bases). The CDR3 is 14 residues long. Looked up from germline, CDR1 is MNHEY and CDR2 is SMNVEV (reference sequence). The germline V and J ends were trimmed by 4 bases and 3 bases, with 10 bases remaining between them. The CDR3 spells CASSSGLNYNEQFF. CDR3 coding DNA: TGTGCCAGCAGTTCGGGACTTAACTACAATGAGCAGTTCTTC.

This clonotype was recorded many times. The rearrangement links TRBV5-6 to TRBJ2-1, with TRBD2 matching 8 bases. The J call may not be correct, given that the DNA end is closer to TRBJ2-5. The V gene's germline CDR1 is SGHDT and CDR2 YYEEEE. The CDR3 has 16 amino acids. The CDR3 nucleotides are TGTGCCAGCAGCTCCCCGGTTGGACTAGCAATGGGGACCCAGTACTTC. This codes for CASSSPVGLAMGTQYF.